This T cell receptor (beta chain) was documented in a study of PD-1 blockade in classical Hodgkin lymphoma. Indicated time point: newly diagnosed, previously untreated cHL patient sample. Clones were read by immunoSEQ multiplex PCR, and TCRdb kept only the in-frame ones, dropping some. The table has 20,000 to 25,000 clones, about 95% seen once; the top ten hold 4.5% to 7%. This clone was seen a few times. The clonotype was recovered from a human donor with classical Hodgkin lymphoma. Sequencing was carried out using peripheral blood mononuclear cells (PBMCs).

CDR3 region: CATGGVPSTDTQYF. The CDR3, as DNA: TGTGCCACCGGTGGGGTACCTAGCACAGATACGCAGTATTTT. This sequence joins TRBV15 and TRBJ2-3; D is undetermined. The CDR3 totals 14 residues. Germline lookup yields CDR1 LNHNV and CDR2 YYDKDF (reference sequence). V lost 8 bases and J lost 0, with 12 bases in between. The whole variable domain, remainder taken from reference TRBV15 and TRBJ2-3, is DAMVIQNPRYQVTQFGKPVTLSCSQTLNHNVMYWYQQKSSQAPKLLFHYYDKDFNNEADTPDNFQSRRPNTSFCFLDIRSPGLGDTAMYLCATGGVPSTDTQYFGPGTRLTVL.